Listed here are 31 T cell receptor beta chains from one sample, sequenced in a study of T-cell memory formation after mild COVID-19. TCRdb used MiXCR to reprocess the 5' RACE reads, holding one entry per CDR3 protein. The profile shows about 620,000 distinct CDR3 sequences, roughly 17% of them singletons. The sample taken for sequencing was PBMCs or a T cell subset sorted from them (not recorded which). These receptors all come from an adult woman who had mild COVID-19 (a few samples of this study predate the infection). Cell type and time point are not known.

The chain is built from TRBV5-4 and TRBJ2-7, with TRBD1 matching 9 bases. Germline V gene sequence: CDR1 SGHNT, CDR2 YYREEE (reference sequence). V was clipped by 4 bases and J by 7 bases; unmatched bases: 9. This CDR3 contains 14 residues. CDR3 nucleotide sequence: TGTGCCAGCAGCCGACCGGGACAGGGTAGAGAGCAGTACTTC. Protein: CASSRPGQGREQYF.

There are a few counts of this clonotype. V usage is TRBV12-3 or TRBV12-4 and J usage is TRBJ1-1; perhaps TRBD1 as D (5 bases). CDR3 length equals 14 residues. V was clipped by 5 bases and J by 1 base, with 11 bases between them. The CDR3 is CASSMTASNTEAFF. CDR3 nucleotide sequence: TGTGCCAGCAGTATGACAGCTTCGAACACTGAAGCTTTCTTT.

This clonotype was recorded a few times. This chain connects TRBV5-1 to TRBJ2-1; D unresolved. This CDR3 is built from 14 residues. With 1 base removed from V and 2 bases from J, the gap between germline ends came to 7 bases. The V gene's germline CDR1 is SGHRS and CDR2 YFSETQ. The CDR3 nucleotides read TGCGCCAGCAGCTTGATCGTTACCTACAATGAGCAGTTCTTC. The encoded protein is CASSLIVTYNEQFF.

This clonotype was counted at least ten times. This sequence joins TRBV19 and TRBJ1-5; TRBD1 aligns across 7 bases. Looked up from germline, CDR1 is LNHDA and CDR2 is SQIVND (reference sequence). The CDR3 covers 15 residues. The V gene end was trimmed by 6 bases and the J gene end by 6 bases; junction bases not matched to a gene: 11. The CDR3 coding sequence is TGTGCCAGTAGGACGACAGGGCTAGACGGTCAGCCCCAGCATTTT. This encodes CASRTTGLDGQPQHF.

V usage is TRBV9 and J usage is TRBJ2-5; possible D gene TRBD2, 5 bases. Trimming removed 4 bases from V and 5 bases from J, with 24 bases in between. This CDR3 contains 17 residues. Germline-derived CDR1 and CDR2 are SGDLS and YYNGEE. The CDR3 DNA reads as TGTGCCAGCAGCCTAGATACCCCGGGGTTAGTGGTGGAGACCCAGTACTTC. Translating it yields CASSLDTPGLVVETQYF.

The chain employs TRBV12-3 or TRBV12-4 and TRBJ2-3; 11 bases are a match to TRBD1. V dropped 2 bases and J dropped 5; count of bases not matched to a gene: 3. The CDR3 loop spans 15 amino acids. This CDR3 is CASSLWTGGIDTQYF. The CDR3 region has the DNA TGTGCCAGCAGTTTATGGACAGGGGGCATAGATACGCAGTATTTT.

In this sample, this clonotype turned up a few times. The chain links TRBV5-6 to TRBJ2-7, with TRBD1 matching over 12 bases. CDR1 SGHDT and CDR2 YYEEEE come from the germline V gene. Trimming cost V 0 bases and J 3 bases; bases outside gene matches: 4. The CDR3 consists of 16 residues. The DNA for the CDR3 is TGTGCCAGCAGCTTGGCCGGGACAGGGGGCGACTACGAGCAGTACTTC. As protein: CASSLAGTGGDYEQYF.

This clonotype was seen a handful of times. This rearrangement joins TRBV27 to TRBJ2-6, with D perhaps matching TRBD2 (6 bases). V lost 4 bases and J lost 1, with 17 bases in between. The CDR3 runs 18 residues. The germline V gene has CDR1 MNHEY and CDR2 SMNVEV (reference sequence). The CDR3 DNA reads TGTGCCAGCAGTTATCGGGGGTATGGGTCGTCTGGGGCCAACGTCCTGACTTTC. It codes for CASSYRGYGSSGANVLTF.

The chain carries TRBV7-9 and TRBJ1-1; D is uncertain. This CDR3 region has 12 residues. Trimming pared 3 bases from V and 7 bases from J, leaving 9 bases between. Germline CDR1 and CDR2: SEHNR and FQNEAQ (reference sequence). CDR3 sequence: CASSLSVREAFF. CDR3 nucleotide sequence: TGTGCCAGCAGCTTGAGCGTTCGTGAAGCTTTCTTT.

This chain uses TRBV5-1 with TRBJ1-6, with TRBD1 as a possible D gene (6 bases). The germline V and J ends were trimmed by 4 bases and 6 bases, with 8 bases remaining between them. This CDR3 has 13 residues. From germline, CDR1 is SGHRS and CDR2 YFSETQ. The CDR3 region has the DNA TGCGCCAGCAGCACGGACAGTAATTCACCCCTCCACTTT. It translates to CASSTDSNSPLHF.

CDR3 coding DNA: TGTGCCAGCAGCTTATGGGCCCTCGCAGGGACTGAAGCTTTCTTT. This sequence encodes CASSLWALAGTEAFF. The chain uses TRBV7-3 and TRBJ1-1; D might be TRBD1 (5 bases). In germline, CDR1 is SGHTA, CDR2 FQGTGA. The CDR3 has 15 amino acids. Trimming took off 2 bases at V and 5 bases at J, with 15 bases between the two ends.

A few counts support this clonotype. The V and J genes are TRBV4-2 and TRBJ2-7; TRBD2 matches at 11 bases. This CDR3 spans 15 amino acids. Looked up from germline, CDR1 is LGHNA and CDR2 is YNFKEQ. V lost 3 bases, J lost 7 bases, and 8 bases stayed unmatched. CDR3: CASSHVTSGGWEQYF. CDR3 DNA: TGTGCCAGCAGCCACGTCACTAGCGGGGGTTGGGAGCAGTACTTC.

This clonotype has a handful of counts. The rearrangement uses TRBV7-9 and TRBJ2-7; D uncertain. Germline values: CDR1 SEHNR, CDR2 FQNEAQ (reference sequence). Trimming removed 1 base at V and 3 bases at J, with 16 bases between. The CDR3 has 16 amino acids. As DNA, the CDR3 is TGTGCCAGCAGCTTAGTTGATTCGGTTCTAAACTACGAGCAGTACTTC. This translates into CASSLVDSVLNYEQYF.

V and J are TRBV12-3 or TRBV12-4 and TRBJ1-1; perhaps TRBD1 as D (6 bases). This CDR3 spans 15 amino acids. Trimming pared 5 bases from V and 3 bases from J, leaving 16 bases between. CDR3 nucleotide sequence: TGTGCCAGCAGTATCCTTTGGGGGGCTTACACTGAAGCTTTCTTT. It is translated as CASSILWGAYTEAFF.

V and J are TRBV30 and TRBJ1-2; D is possibly TRBD1 (5 bases). Germline V gives CDR1 GTSNPN, CDR2 SVGIG (reference sequence). The V end was cut by 0 bases, the J end by 3 bases, with 11 bases between. The CDR3 has 14 amino acids. This CDR3 reads CAWSVGRVDYGYTF. CDR3 bases: TGTGCCTGGAGTGTAGGCAGGGTTGACTATGGCTACACCTTC.

The V and J genes are TRBV30 and TRBJ1-1; D call uncertain. Germline CDR1 GTSNPN, CDR2 SVGIG (reference sequence). The CDR3 covers 14 residues. The V end lost 3 bases, the J end lost 3 bases, and 14 bases lay between the germline ends. The CDR3 DNA sequence: TGTGCCTGGAGAAACCCCGGGATGGACACTGAAGCTTTCTTT. The encoded protein is CAWRNPGMDTEAFF.

This clonotype was counted between two and nine times. The chain combines TRBV6-1 with TRBJ2-3; 9 positions agree with TRBD1. CDR3 size: 16 residues. Germline values: CDR1 MNHNS, CDR2 SASEGT. The J segment lost 4 bases and the V segment lost 6 bases, leaving 11 bases of the junction unmatched. The CDR3 sequence: CASRKRGTGWADTQYF. The DNA for the CDR3 is TGTGCCAGCAGGAAAAGGGGGACAGGGTGGGCAGATACGCAGTATTTT.

This clonotype was observed a few times. The rearrangement joins TRBV5-1 to TRBJ2-6; D gene unclear. The V gene lost 2 bases and the J gene lost 0 bases, with 15 bases spanning the gap. The germline V gene has CDR1 SGHRS and CDR2 YFSETQ. The CDR3 extends over 18 amino acids. CDR3 DNA sequence: TGCGCCAGCAGCTTTGGAGAGGCAAGCCTCTCTGGGGCCAACGTCCTGACTTTC. This encodes CASSFGEASLSGANVLTF.

The V gene is TRBV10-3, the J gene TRBJ2-7; 13 bases align to TRBD2. The CDR3 contains 15 residues. The J segment lost 5 bases and the V segment lost 7 bases, leaving 8 bases of the junction unmatched. Looked up from germline, CDR1 is ENHRY and CDR2 is SYGVKD. The CDR3 DNA follows: TGTGCCATCACCTCGGGACTAGCGGGATTCGACGAGCAGTACTTC. Translated, it gives CAITSGLAGFDEQYF.

The table lists this clonotype with a few counts. The rearrangement links TRBV15 to TRBJ1-1; D uncertain. The CDR3 sequence is 14 residues long. From germline, CDR1 is LNHNV and CDR2 YYDKDF (reference sequence). The V gene lost 0 bases and the J gene lost 6 bases, with 11 bases spanning the gap. This chain's CDR3 is CATSRDGLSAEAFF. CDR3 bases: TGTGCCACCAGCAGAGATGGACTCAGCGCTGAAGCTTTCTTT.

The chain couples TRBV7-9 to TRBJ1-1; TRBD1 aligns across 8 bases. After removal of 4 bases from V and 5 bases from J, the junction contained 6 bases not matched to a gene. Germline V CDR1 and CDR2: SEHNR, FQNEAQ (reference sequence). CDR3 length: 14 residues. The CDR3 nucleotides are TGTGCCAGCAGCTCCCGGACAGGGTGGACTGAAGCTTTCTTT. Its protein is CASSSRTGWTEAFF.

The chain combines TRBV4-2 with TRBJ2-2; D gene ambiguous. The germline V gene encodes CDR1 LGHNA and CDR2 YNFKEQ. With 5 bases removed from V and 6 bases from J, the gap between germline ends came to 13 bases. There are 14 residues in the CDR3. The CDR3 coding sequence is TGTGCCAGCAGCTCCCAGCTGGCATCCGGGGAGCTGTTTTTT. It encodes CASSSQLASGELFF.

This CDR3 is CASSLTPPGAGTEAFF. The CDR3 DNA reads as TGTGCCAGCAGCTTAACCCCCCCAGGGGCTGGCACTGAAGCTTTCTTT. The gene calls are TRBV7-9 and TRBJ1-1; tentatively, D is TRBD1 (6 bases). The V gene's germline CDR1 is SEHNR and CDR2 FQNEAQ (reference sequence). V was pared by 2 bases and J by 4 bases, with 17 bases between. The CDR3 extends over 16 amino acids.

The CDR3 spells CASSRRTGGANTEAFF. Written as DNA, the CDR3 is TGCGCCAGCAGTCGGAGGACAGGGGGCGCGAACACTGAAGCTTTCTTT. V gene TRBV5-1 combines with J gene TRBJ1-1, with TRBD1 matching over 11 bases. Germline values: CDR1 SGHRS, CDR2 YFSETQ. This CDR3 has 16 amino acids. Trimming at V came to 5 bases and at J to 1 base, leaving 7 bases not matched to a gene.

Only a few counts were recorded for this clonotype. The V call is TRBV7-9, the J call TRBJ2-1; 12 bases match TRBD2. Trimming took 7 bases from V and 10 from J; bases not matched to a gene: 8. The CDR3 contains 14 residues. Germline-derived CDR1 and CDR2 are SEHNR and FQNEAQ (reference sequence). In DNA, the CDR3 is TGTGCCAGCACCCTAGCGGGAGGGCCTTGGGAGCAGTTCTTC. Translated, it gives CASTLAGGPWEQFF. Filled out from reference TRBV7-9 and TRBJ2-1, the complete variable domain reads DTGVSQNPRHKITKRGQNVTFRCDPISEHNRLYWYRQTLGQGPEFLTYFQNEAQLEKSRLLSDRFSAERPKGSFSTLEIQRTEQGDSAMYLCASTLAGGPWEQFFGPGTRLTVL.

This clonotype was observed a few times. This rearrangement joins TRBV20-1 to TRBJ2-1; D unclear. CDR3 size: 14 residues. V dropped 7 bases and J dropped 0 bases, with 13 bases sitting between them. CDR1 is DFQATT, CDR2 SNEGSKA, per germline (reference sequence). The DNA for the CDR3 is TGCAGTGTCGAACAGCTTAGCTCCTACAATGAGCAGTTCTTC. Encoded protein: CSVEQLSSYNEQFF.

V and J are TRBV7-9 and TRBJ2-2; 12 positions agree with TRBD1. CDR1 is SEHNR, CDR2 FQNEAQ, per germline (reference sequence). This CDR3 region has 17 residues. Germline trimming cut 5 bases from V and 6 bases from J; bases unmatched to any gene: 10. CDR3 residues: CASSRGGQGAFAGELFF. The CDR3 nucleotides read TGTGCCAGCAGCCGAGGGGGACAGGGGGCTTTCGCCGGGGAGCTGTTTTTT.

The chain has TRBV20-1 and TRBJ2-7, with D unresolved. Trimming stripped 1 base from V and 4 bases from J, with 8 bases between. In germline, CDR1 is DFQATT, CDR2 SNEGSKA (reference sequence). The CDR3 has 12 residues. CDR3 loop: CSARAPGYEQYF. In nucleotides, the CDR3 is TGCAGTGCTAGAGCCCCCGGATACGAGCAGTACTTC.

J is TRBJ1-1 and V is TRBV20-1, with D unclear. This CDR3 spans 13 amino acids. The V gene's germline CDR1 is DFQATT and CDR2 SNEGSKA (reference sequence). Deletions cut 0 bases from V and 4 bases from J, with 9 bases between. Here the CDR3 DNA reads TGCAGTGCTAGAGATAGCACGGTCACTGAAGCTTTCTTT. It is translated as CSARDSTVTEAFF.

This clonotype has only a few counts. In DNA, the CDR3 is TGTGCCAGCAGCTTAAGCTTGGTCCGCGACGGCGAGCAAGAGACCCAGTACTTC. Its translation: CASSLSLVRDGEQETQYF. V is TRBV7-9 and J is TRBJ2-5; D is unresolved. Germline CDR1 and CDR2: SEHNR and FQNEAQ (reference sequence). Trimming removed 2 bases at V and 2 bases at J, with 21 bases between. This CDR3 has 18 residues.

This clonotype has only a few counts. CDR3 in amino acids: CASSLGPGQGYEQFF. CDR3 coding DNA: TGTGCCAGCAGCTTAGGCCCGGGACAGGGCTATGAGCAGTTCTTC. V gene TRBV7-6 combines with J gene TRBJ2-1; 9 bases fit TRBD1. Germline V gene lookup returns CDR1 SGHVS and CDR2 FNYEAQ. Trimming removed 1 base from V and 8 bases from J; junction bases left unmatched: 6. The CDR3 is 15 residues long.